This record concerns one T cell receptor (beta chain) sequence. Its antigen remains unidentified. This sample was included in a study of T cells in localized non-small cell lung cancer. Findings and caveats of the study: Among blood samples, higher T cell density accompanied longer overall survival. In uninvolved adjacent lung, T cell clonality reached its highest value, exceeding tumor.

The CDR3 length is 18 residues. Looked up from germline, CDR1 is SGHRS and CDR2 is YFSETQ. Trimming cost V 0 bases and J 1 base; bases outside gene matches: 9. Only in-frame clones appear in the TCRdb table, and some are missing; sequencing was by immunoSEQ multiplex PCR. This table has tens of thousands of clones, around nine tenths appearing once. Sample: peripheral blood, taken before any cancer treatment. The chain is built from TRBV5-1 and TRBJ2-3, with 9 positions matching TRBD2. This sequence originates from a female donor older than 55 with stage I squamous cell lung carcinoma. DNA for the CDR3: TGCGCCAGCAGCTTGGGGTTAGCGGGAGTAAGGGGCACAGATACGCAGTATTTT. It codes for CASSLGLAGVRGTDTQYF. Filled out from reference TRBV5-1 and TRBJ2-3, the complete variable domain reads KAGVTQTPRYLIKTRGQQVTLSCSPISGHRSVSWYQQTPGQGLQFLFEYFSETQRNKGNFPGRFSGRQFSNSRSEMNVSTLELGDSALYLCASSLGLAGVRGTDTQYFGPGTRLTVL.